The sequence of this T cell receptor beta chain was determined in a study of T cell changes during pregnancy in multiple sclerosis. TCRdb's copy holds only in-frame clones and misses some; the assay was immunoSEQ multiplex PCR. The repertoire holds tens of thousands of clones, around 94% seen once, with roughly 1.2% in the top ten. The CDR3 totals 15 residues. From germline, CDR1 is SNHLY and CDR2 FYNNEI. V lost 6 bases and J lost 4; bases outside the gene matches: 3. The chain employs TRBV2 and TRBJ2-3; 14 nucleotides align to TRBD2. The material was peripheral blood, obtained in the third trimester of pregnancy. This clonotype originated in a female donor with multiple sclerosis, enrolled in a pregnancy study. The CDR3 DNA is TGTGCCAGCAGAGGGACTAGCGGGAGCGCAGATACGCAGTATTTT. It encodes CASRGTSGSADTQYF.